These T cell receptor beta chains were read from a single sample in a study of cytomegalovirus exposure and HLA in healthy donors. Assay used: immunoSEQ multiplex PCR; TCRdb lists only in-frame clones, some missing. The sample includes approximately 150,000 clones, roughly 80% of them seen just once. The material sequenced was PBMCs. The receptors were gathered from a woman in her 50s in good health and CMV-seronegative. Both conserved end residues are part of each CDR3. A D gene is named only where the DNA matches it firmly. Clone size is shown for a subset of rows, as once, few, many or a class of expanded clone.

d_call | clone_size | j_call | v_call | cdr3_aa | cdr3_nt
- | - | TRBJ2-1 | TRBV29-1 | CSVEDRQEFSGEQFF | TGCAGCGTTGAAGATCGACAGGAATTTTCGGGTGAGCAGTTCTTC
- | - | TRBJ2-2 | TRBV29-1 | CSATVGAASTNTGELFF | TGCAGCGCCACCGTTGGGGCAGCCAGTACGAACACCGGGGAGCTGTTTTTT
- | - | TRBJ1-1 | TRBV5-4 | CASSSNGVNTEAFF | TGTGCCAGCAGCTCGAACGGAGTGAACACTGAAGCTTTCTTT
TRBD1 | - | TRBJ1-4 | TRBV28 | CASSLWELGQGGNEKLFF | TGTGCCAGCAGTTTATGGGAATTGGGACAGGGGGGTAATGAAAAACTGTTTTTT
- | - | TRBJ1-5 | TRBV15 | CATSRGGRGRGNQPQHF | TGTGCCACCAGCAGAGGAGGTAGGGGAAGGGGCAATCAGCCCCAGCATTTT
- | - | TRBJ1-5 | TRBV19 | CASSIRQGLYSNQPQHF | TGTGCCAGTAGTATCCGCCAGGGCCTATATAGCAATCAGCCCCAGCATTTT
- | - | TRBJ2-7 | TRBV2 | CASSAGPNTGYEQYF | TGTGCCAGCAGCGCGGGACCTAATACCGGCTACGAGCAGTACTTC
- | - | TRBJ2-1 | TRBV27 | CASSYRPDYNEQFF | TGTGCCAGCAGTTACAGGCCCGACTACAATGAGCAGTTCTTC
TRBD2 | - | TRBJ2-5 | TRBV4-1 | CASSQGATSAQETQYF | TGCGCCAGCAGCCAAGGGGCAACTAGCGCACAAGAGACCCAGTACTTC
TRBD1 | - | TRBJ1-4 | TRBV5-1 | CASSLDRGREKLFF | TGCGCCAGCAGCTTGGACAGGGGGCGCGAAAAACTGTTTTTT
- | - | TRBJ1-2 | TRBV4-3 | CASSQVGGDYGYTF | TGCGCCAGCAGCCAAGTCGGGGGTGACTATGGCTACACCTTC
TRBD1 | - | TRBJ1-2 | TRBV2 | CASMRDRGQRGNYGYTF | TGTGCCAGCATGAGGGACAGGGGGCAGAGGGGTAACTATGGCTACACCTTC
- | - | TRBJ1-5 | TRBV18 | CASSPRGWDQPQHF | TGTGCCAGCTCACCAAGGGGGTGGGATCAGCCCCAGCATTTT
TRBD1 | - | TRBJ2-7 | TRBV6-6 | CASNTGGITYEQYF | TGTGCCAGCAATACAGGGGGCATCACCTACGAGCAGTACTTC
- | - | TRBJ2-1 | TRBV4-3 | CASSQVWGPDNEQFF | TGCGCCAGCAGCCAAGTTTGGGGGCCAGACAATGAGCAGTTCTTC
- | - | TRBJ2-7 | TRBV5-4 | CASSLSGTYEQYF | TGTGCCAGCAGCTTGTCAGGTACCTACGAGCAGTACTTC
- | - | TRBJ2-7 | TRBV7-2 | CASSFGRAGGEQYF | TGTGCCAGCAGCTTTGGCAGGGCAGGGGGGGAGCAGTACTTC
TRBD1 | - | TRBJ2-3 | TRBV4-1 | CASSPRDRGSHTDTQYF | TGCGCCAGCAGCCCCCGGGACAGGGGGTCACACACGGATACGCAGTATTTT
TRBD1 | - | TRBJ1-1 | TRBV27 | CASSSGQGWRDTEAFF | TGTGCCAGCAGTTCTGGACAGGGTTGGAGAGACACTGAAGCTTTCTTT
TRBD1 | - | TRBJ1-2 | TRBV29-1 | CSVLRQGSNYGYTF | TGCAGCGTACTGCGACAGGGCTCAAACTATGGCTACACCTTC
- | - | TRBJ2-7 | TRBV7-9 | CASSLGAGGNYEQYF | TGTGCCAGCAGCTTAGGGGCAGGGGGGAATTACGAGCAGTACTTC
- | once | TRBJ1-2 | TRBV11-2 | CASSLRGILTIGYTF | TGTGCCAGCAGCTTACGGGGGATCCTAACTATTGGCTACACCTTC
- | - | TRBJ1-2 | TRBV15 | CATSGSRVDYGYTF | TGTGCCACCAGCGGAAGCCGGGTCGACTATGGCTACACCTTC
- | - | TRBJ1-1 | TRBV29-1 | CSAPPGGGRTEAFF | TGCAGCGCTCCCCCTGGGGGGGGGCGGACTGAAGCTTTCTTT
TRBD1 | - | TRBJ2-7 | TRBV30 | CAWSSPGTGAYEQYF | TGTGCCTGGAGTTCGCCCGGGACAGGGGCCTACGAGCAGTACTTC
TRBD1 | once | TRBJ1-1 | TRBV11-3 | CASSLSWGTGQNTEAFF | TGTGCCAGCAGCTTAAGTTGGGGGACAGGCCAGAACACTGAAGCTTTCTTT
TRBD1 | - | TRBJ1-1 | TRBV6-1 | CASSATGQNTEAFF | TGTGCCAGCAGCGCGACAGGGCAGAACACTGAAGCTTTCTTT
TRBD1 | once | TRBJ1-5 | TRBV19 | CASSIDKVGGQPQHF | TGTGCCAGTAGTATAGATAAAGTAGGGGGCCAGCCCCAGCATTTT
- | - | TRBJ1-1 | TRBV4-3 | CASSREVVNTEAFF | TGCGCCAGCAGCCGGGAGGTCGTGAACACTGAAGCTTTCTTT
TRBD1 | once | TRBJ2-7 | TRBV7-2 | CASGGQGKYEQYF | TGTGCCAGCGGGGGACAGGGGAAATACGAGCAGTACTTC
TRBD1 | - | TRBJ1-6 | TRBV7-9 | CASSFTGDSPLHF | TGTGCCAGCAGCTTTACAGGGGATTCACCCCTCCACTTT
- | - | TRBJ1-2 | TRBV7-9 | CASSPFQATYGYTF | TGTGCCAGCAGCCCGTTCCAAGCAACCTATGGCTACACCTTC
- | - | TRBJ1-1 | TRBV27 | CASSRNTEAFF | TGTGCCAGCAGCCGTAACACTGAAGCTTTCTTT
TRBD1 | - | TRBJ1-6 | TRBV2 | CASKRDRASPLHF | TGTGCCAGCAAGAGGGACAGGGCTTCACCCCTCCACTTT